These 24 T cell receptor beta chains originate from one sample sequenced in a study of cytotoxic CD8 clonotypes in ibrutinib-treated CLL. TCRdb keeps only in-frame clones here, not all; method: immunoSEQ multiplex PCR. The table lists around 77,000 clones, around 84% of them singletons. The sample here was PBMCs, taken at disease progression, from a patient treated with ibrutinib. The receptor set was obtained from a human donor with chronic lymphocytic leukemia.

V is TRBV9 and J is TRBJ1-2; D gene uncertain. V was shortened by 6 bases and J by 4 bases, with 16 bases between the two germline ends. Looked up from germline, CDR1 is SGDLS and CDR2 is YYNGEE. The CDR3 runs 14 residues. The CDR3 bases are TGTGCCAGCACCTTCAATCCGGAAGCCTATGGCTACACCTTC. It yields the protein CASTFNPEAYGYTF.

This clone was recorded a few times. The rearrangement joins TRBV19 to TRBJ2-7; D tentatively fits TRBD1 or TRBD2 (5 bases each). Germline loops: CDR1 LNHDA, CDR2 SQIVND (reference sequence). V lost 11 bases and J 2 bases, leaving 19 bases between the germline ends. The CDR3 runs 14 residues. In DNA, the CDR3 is TGTGCCTCGAAAACGGGTAGGGGAGCCTACGAGCAGTACTTC. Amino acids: CASKTGRGAYEQYF.

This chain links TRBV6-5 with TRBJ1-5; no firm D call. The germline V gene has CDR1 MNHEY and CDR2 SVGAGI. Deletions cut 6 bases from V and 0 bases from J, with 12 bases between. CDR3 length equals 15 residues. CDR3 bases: TGTGCCAGCAGGTCAGGAACCAATAGCAATCAGCCCCAGCATTTT. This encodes CASRSGTNSNQPQHF.

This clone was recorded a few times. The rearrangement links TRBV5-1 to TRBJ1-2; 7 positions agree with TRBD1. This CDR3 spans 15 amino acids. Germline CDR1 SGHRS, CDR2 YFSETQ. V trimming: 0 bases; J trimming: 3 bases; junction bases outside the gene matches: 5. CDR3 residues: CASSLAAGTDYGYTF. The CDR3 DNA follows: TGCGCCAGCAGCTTGGCCGCGGGGACAGACTATGGCTACACCTTC.

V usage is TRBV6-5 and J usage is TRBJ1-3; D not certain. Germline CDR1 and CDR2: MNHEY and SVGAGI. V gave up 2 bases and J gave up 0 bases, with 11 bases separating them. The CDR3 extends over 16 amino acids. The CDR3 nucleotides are TGTGCCAGCAGTTACCGAGACCCGGGCTCTGGAAACACCATATATTTT. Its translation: CASSYRDPGSGNTIYF.

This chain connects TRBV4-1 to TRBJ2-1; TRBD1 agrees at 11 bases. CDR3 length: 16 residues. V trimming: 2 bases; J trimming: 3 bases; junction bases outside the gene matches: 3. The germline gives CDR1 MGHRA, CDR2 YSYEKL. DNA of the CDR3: TGCGCCAGCAGCCAAACCGGGACAGGGGGCTACAATGAGCAGTTCTTC. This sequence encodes CASSQTGTGGYNEQFF.

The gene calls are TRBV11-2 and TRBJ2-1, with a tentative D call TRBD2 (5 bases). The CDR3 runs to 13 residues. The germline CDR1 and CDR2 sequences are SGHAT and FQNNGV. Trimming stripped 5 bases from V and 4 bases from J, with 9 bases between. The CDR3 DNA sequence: TGTGCCAGCAGCCCTAGCTTATACAATGAGCAGTTCTTC. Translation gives CASSPSLYNEQFF.

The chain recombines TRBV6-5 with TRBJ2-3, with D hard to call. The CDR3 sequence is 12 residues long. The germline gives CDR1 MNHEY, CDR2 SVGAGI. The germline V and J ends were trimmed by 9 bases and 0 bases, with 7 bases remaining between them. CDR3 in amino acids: CASRSSTDTQYF. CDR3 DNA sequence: TGTGCCAGTAGGTCGAGCACAGATACGCAGTATTTT.

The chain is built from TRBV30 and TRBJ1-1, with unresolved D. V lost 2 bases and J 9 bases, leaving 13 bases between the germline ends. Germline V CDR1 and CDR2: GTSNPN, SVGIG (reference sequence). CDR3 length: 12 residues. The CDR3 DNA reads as TGTGCCTGGAGTTTTACGGGTCTCAAAGCTTTCTTT. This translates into CAWSFTGLKAFF.

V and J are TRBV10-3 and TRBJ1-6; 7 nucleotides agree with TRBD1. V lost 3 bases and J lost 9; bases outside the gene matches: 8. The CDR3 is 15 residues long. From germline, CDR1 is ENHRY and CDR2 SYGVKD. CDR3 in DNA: TGTGCCATCAGTGAAGGTAACAGGGGAGTTTCACCCCTCCACTTT. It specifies CAISEGNRGVSPLHF.

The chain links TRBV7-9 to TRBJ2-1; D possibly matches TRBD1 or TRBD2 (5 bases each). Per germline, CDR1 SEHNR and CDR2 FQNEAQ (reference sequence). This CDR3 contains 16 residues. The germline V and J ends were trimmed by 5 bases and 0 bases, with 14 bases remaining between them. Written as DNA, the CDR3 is TGTGCCAGCAGCCTCCGGGGCCGGAGCTCCTACAATGAGCAGTTCTTC. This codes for CASSLRGRSSYNEQFF.

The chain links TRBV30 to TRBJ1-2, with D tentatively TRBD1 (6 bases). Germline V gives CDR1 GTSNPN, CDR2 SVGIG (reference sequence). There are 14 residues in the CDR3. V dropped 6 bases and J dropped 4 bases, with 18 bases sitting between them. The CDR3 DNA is TGTGCCTGCAAACAGGGTCCAGGATCCTATGGCTACACCTTC. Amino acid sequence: CACKQGPGSYGYTF.

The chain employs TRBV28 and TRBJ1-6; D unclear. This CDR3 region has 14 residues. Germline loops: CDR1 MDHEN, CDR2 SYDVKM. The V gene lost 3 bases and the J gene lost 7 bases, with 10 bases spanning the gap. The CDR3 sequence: CASSFIQQNSPLHF. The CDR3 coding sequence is TGTGCCAGCAGTTTTATACAGCAAAATTCACCCCTCCACTTT. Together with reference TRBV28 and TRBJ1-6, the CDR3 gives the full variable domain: DVKVTQSSRYLVKRTGEKVFLECVQDMDHENMFWYRQDPGLGLRLIYFSYDVKMKEKGDIPEGYSVSREKKERFSLILESASTNQTSMYLCASSFIQQNSPLHFGNGTRLTVT.

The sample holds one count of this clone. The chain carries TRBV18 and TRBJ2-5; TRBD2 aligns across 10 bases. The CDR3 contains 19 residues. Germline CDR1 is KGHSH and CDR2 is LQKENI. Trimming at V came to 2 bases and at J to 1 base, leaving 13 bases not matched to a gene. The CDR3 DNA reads TGTGCCAGCTCACCATTGCTAAATCTAGCGGGAGAGTTCCAAGAGACCCAGTACTTC. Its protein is CASSPLLNLAGEFQETQYF.

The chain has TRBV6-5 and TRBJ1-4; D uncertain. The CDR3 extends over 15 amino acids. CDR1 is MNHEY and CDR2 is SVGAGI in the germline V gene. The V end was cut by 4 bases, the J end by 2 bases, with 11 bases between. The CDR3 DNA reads TGTGCCAGCAGTTTGTTGGGATCCACTAATGAAAAACTGTTTTTT. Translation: CASSLLGSTNEKLFF.

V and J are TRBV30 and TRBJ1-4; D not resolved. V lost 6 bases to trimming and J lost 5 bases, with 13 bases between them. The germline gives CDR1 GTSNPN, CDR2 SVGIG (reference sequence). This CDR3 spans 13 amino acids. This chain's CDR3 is CACRSAANEKLFF. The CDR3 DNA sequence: TGTGCCTGCCGAAGCGCCGCGAATGAAAAACTGTTTTTT.

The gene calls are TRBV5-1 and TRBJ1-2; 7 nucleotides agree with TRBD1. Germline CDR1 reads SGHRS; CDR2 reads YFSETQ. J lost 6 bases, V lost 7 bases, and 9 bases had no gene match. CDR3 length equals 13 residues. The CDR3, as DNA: TGCGCCAGCCGTATTGTAGGGGGCGATGGCTACACCTTC. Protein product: CASRIVGGDGYTF.

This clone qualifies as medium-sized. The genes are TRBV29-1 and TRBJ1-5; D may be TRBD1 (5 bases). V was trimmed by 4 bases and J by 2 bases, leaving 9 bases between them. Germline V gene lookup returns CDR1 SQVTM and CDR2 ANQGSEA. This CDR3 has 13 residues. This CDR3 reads CSVALGGNQPQHF. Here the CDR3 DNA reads TGCAGCGTTGCCCTGGGGGGCAATCAGCCCCAGCATTTT.

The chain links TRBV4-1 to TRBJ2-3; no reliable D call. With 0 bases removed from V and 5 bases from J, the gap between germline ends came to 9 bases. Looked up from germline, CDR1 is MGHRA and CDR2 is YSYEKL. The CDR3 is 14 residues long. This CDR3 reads CASSQEYTRDTQYF. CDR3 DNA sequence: TGCGCCAGCAGCCAAGAATATACCAGAGATACGCAGTATTTT.

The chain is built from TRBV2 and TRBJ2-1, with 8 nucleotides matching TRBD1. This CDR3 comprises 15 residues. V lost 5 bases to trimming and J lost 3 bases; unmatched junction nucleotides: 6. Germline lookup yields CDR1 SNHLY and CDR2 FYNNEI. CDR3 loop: CASSRDRSHYNEQFF. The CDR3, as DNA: TGTGCCAGCAGTCGGGACAGGAGCCACTACAATGAGCAGTTCTTC.

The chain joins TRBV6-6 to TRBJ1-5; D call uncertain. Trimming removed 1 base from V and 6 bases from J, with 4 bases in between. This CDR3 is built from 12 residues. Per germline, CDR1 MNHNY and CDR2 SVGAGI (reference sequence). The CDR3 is CASSYFGQPQHF. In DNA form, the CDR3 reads TGTGCCAGCAGTTACTTCGGTCAGCCCCAGCATTTT.

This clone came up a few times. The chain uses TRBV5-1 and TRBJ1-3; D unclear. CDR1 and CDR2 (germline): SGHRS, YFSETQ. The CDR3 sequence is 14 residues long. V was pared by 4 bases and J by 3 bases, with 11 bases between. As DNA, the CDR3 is TGCGCCAGCAGCCACCCGGACTATGGAAACACCATATATTTT. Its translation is CASSHPDYGNTIYF.

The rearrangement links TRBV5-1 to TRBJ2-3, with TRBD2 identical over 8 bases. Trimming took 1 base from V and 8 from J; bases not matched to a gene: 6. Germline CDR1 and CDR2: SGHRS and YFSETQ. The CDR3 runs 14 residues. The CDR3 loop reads CASSLSSGDRTQYF. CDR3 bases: TGCGCCAGCAGCTTGAGTAGCGGGGATCGTACGCAGTATTTT.

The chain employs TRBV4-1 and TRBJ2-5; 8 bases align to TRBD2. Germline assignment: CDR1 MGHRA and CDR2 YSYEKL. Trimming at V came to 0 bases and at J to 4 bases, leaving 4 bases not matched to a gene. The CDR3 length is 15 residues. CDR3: CASSQDGTRVETQYF. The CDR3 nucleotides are TGCGCCAGCAGCCAAGATGGGACTAGAGTAGAGACCCAGTACTTC.